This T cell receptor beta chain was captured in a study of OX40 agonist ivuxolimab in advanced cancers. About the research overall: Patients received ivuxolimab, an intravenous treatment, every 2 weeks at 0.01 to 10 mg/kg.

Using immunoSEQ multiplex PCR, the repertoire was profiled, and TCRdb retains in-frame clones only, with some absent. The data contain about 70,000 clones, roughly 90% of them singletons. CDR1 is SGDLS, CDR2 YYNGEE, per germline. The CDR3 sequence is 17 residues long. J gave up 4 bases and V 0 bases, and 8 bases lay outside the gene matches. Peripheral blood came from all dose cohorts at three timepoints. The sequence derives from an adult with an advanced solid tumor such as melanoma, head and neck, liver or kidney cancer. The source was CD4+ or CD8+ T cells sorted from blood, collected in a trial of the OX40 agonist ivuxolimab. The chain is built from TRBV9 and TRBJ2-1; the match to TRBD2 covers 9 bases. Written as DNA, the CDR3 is TGTGCCAGCAGCGTAGGAGTAGCGGGGGCCTTATACAATGAGCAGTTCTTC. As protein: CASSVGVAGALYNEQFF.